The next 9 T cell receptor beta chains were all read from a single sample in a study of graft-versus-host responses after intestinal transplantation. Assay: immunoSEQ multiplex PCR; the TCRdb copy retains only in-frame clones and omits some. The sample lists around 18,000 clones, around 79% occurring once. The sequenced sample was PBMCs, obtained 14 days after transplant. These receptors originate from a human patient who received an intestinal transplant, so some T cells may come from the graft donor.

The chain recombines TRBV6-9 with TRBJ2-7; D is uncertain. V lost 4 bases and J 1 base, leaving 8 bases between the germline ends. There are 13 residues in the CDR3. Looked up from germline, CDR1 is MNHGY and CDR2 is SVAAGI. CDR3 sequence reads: CASSSGVSYEQYF. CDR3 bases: TGTGCCAGCAGTTCGGGCGTGTCCTACGAGCAGTACTTC.

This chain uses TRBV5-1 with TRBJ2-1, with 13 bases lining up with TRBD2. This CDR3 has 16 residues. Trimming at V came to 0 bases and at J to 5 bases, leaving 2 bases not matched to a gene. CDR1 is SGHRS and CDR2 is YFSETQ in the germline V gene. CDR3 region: CASSLGLAGGHNEQFF. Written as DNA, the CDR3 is TGCGCCAGCAGCTTGGGACTAGCGGGAGGACACAATGAGCAGTTCTTC.

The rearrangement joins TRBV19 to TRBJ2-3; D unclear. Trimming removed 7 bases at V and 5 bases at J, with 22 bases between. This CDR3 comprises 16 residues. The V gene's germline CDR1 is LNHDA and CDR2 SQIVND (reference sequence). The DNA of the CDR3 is TGTGCCAGTACTCTCACCTACGCGCTTAGGAAAGATACGCAGTATTTT. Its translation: CASTLTYALRKDTQYF.

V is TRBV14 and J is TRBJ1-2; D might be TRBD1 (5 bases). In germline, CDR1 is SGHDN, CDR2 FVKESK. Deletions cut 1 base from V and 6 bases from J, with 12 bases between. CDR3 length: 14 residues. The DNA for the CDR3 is TGTGCCAGCAGCCAAGGAGGGCAGGGTAATGGCTACACCTTC. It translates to CASSQGGQGNGYTF.

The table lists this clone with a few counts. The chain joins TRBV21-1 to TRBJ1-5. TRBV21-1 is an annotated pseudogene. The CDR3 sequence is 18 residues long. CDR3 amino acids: CASSKSNQRRDKNQPQHF. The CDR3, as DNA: TGTGCCAGCAGCAAAAGCAACCAACGGCGGGACAAAAATCAGCCCCAGCATTTT.

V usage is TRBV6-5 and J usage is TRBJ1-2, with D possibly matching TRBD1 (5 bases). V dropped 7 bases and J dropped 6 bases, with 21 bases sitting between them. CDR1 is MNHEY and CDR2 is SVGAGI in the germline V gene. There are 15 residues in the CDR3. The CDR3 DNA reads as TGTGCCAGCATCACCTATCAGGGTTATTCGGATGGCTACACCTTC. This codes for CASITYQGYSDGYTF.

CDR3 bases: TGTGCCAGCTCCCAGGGGAACACTGAAGCTTTCTTT. This codes for CASSQGNTEAFF. The chain carries TRBV4-2 and TRBJ1-1; TRBD1 is a possible D gene (5 bases). Germline CDR1 is LGHNA and CDR2 is YNFKEQ. The CDR3 is 12 residues long. Trimming removed 8 bases at V and 1 base at J, with 8 bases between.

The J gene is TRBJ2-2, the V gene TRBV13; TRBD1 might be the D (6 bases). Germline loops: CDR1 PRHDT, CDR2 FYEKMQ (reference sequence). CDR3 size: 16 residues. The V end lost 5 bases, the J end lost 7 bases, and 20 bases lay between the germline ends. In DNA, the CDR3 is TGTGCCAGCAGCCCTACCACAGGGTTGGTTGACGGGGAGCTGTTTTTT. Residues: CASSPTTGLVDGELFF.

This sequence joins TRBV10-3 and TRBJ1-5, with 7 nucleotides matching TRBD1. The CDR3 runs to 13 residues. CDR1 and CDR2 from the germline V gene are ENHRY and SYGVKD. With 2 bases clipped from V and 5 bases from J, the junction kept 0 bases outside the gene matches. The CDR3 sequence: CAISEDRDQPQHF. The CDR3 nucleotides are TGTGCCATCAGTGAGGACAGGGATCAGCCCCAGCATTTT.